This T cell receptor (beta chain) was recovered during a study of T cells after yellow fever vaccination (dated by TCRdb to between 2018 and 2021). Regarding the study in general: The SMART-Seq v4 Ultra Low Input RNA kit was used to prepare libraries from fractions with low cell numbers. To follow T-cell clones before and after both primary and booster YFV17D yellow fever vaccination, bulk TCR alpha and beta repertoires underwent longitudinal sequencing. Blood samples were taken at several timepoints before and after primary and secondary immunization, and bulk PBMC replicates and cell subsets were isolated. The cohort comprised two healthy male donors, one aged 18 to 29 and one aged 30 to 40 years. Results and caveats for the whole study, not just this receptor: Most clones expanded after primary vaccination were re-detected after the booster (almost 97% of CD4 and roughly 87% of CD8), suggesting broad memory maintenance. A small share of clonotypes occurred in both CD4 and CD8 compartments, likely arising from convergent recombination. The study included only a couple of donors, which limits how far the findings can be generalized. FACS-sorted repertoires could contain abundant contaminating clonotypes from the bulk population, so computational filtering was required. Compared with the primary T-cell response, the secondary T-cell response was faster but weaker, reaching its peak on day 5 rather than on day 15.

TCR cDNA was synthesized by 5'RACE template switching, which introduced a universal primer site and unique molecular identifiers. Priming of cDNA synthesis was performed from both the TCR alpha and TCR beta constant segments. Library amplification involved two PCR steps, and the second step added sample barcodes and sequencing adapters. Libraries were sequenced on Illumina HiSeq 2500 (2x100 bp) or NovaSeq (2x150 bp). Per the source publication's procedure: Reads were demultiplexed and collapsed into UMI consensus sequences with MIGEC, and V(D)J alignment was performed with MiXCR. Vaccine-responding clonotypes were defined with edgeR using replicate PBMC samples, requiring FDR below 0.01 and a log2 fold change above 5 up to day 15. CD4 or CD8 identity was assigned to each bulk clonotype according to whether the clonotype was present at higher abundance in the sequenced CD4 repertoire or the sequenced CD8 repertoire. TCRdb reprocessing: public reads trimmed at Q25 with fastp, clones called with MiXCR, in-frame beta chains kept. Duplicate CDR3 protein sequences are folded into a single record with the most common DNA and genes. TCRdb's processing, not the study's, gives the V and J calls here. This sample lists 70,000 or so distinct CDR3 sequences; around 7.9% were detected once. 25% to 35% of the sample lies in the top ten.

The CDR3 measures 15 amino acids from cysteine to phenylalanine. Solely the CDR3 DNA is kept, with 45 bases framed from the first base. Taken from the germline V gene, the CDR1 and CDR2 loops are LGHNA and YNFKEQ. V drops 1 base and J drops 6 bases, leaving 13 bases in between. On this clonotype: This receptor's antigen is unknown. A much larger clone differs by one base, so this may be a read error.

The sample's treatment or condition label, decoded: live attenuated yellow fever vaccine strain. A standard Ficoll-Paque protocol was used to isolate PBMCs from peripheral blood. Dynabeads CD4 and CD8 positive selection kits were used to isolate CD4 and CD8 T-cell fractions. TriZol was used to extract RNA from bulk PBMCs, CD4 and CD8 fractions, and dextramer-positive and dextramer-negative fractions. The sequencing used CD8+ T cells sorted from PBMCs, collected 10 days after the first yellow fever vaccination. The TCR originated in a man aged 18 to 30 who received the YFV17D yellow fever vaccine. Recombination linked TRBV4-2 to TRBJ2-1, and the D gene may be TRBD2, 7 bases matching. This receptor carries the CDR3 CASSQGRGGCNEQFF. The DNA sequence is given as TGTGCCAGCAGCCAAGGACGCGGGGGCTGCAATGAGCAGTTCTTC.